Sequencing of this TCR beta chain was carried out in a study of cytomegalovirus exposure and HLA in healthy donors. Study results and caveats: Certain indistinguishable V segments, among them TRBV6-2 and TRBV6-3, were excluded. Several of the most significant clusters appeared, in a later analysis, to be linked to common viral pathogens. Later work found most CMV-associated TCR beta chains apparently HLA-restricted. Earlier analysis looked at TCR beta V segments, and most were productive about 87% or about 30% of the time.

V dropped 1 base and J dropped 0; count of bases not matched to a gene: 1. In germline, CDR1 is SGDLS, CDR2 YYNGEE. CDR3 length: 15 residues. Concerning this clone: Its antigen is unidentified.

The PCR ran on 60 Vbeta and 13 Jbeta primers. Clones were read by immunoSEQ multiplex PCR, and TCRdb kept only the in-frame ones, dropping some. Among under 130,000 clones listed, approximately 69% were seen once. The source of this sequence is a man aged 30 to 45 in good health and CMV-seronegative. Sequenced: PBMCs. The chain recombines TRBV9 with TRBJ2-1; 7 bases are shared with TRBD2. This CDR3 reads CASSVLADSYNEQFF. Here the CDR3 DNA reads TGTGCCAGCAGCGTACTAGCGGACTCCTACAATGAGCAGTTCTTC. The variable domain in full, with the rest retrieved from reference TRBV9 and TRBJ2-1, is DSGVTQTPKHLITATGQRVTLRCSPRSGDLSVYWYQQSLDQGLQFLIQYYNGEERAKGNILERFSAQQFPDLHSELNLSSLELGDSALYFCASSVLADSYNEQFFGPGTRLTVL.